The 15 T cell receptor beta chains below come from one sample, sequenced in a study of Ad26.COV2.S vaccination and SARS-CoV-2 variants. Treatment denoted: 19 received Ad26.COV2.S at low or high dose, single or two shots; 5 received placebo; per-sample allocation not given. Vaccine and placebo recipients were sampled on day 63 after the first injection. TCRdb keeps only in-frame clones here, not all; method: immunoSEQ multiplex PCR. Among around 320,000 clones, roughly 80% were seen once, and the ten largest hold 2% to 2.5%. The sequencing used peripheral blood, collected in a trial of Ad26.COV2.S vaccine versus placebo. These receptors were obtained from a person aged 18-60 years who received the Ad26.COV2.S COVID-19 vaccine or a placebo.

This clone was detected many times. The CDR3 DNA reads as TGTGCCAGCAGTCTCGGGACAGAGTTCCACGAGCAGTACTTC. Protein sequence: CASSLGTEFHEQYF. The chain combines TRBV25-1 with TRBJ2-7; 7 bases map to TRBD1. CDR1 MGHDK and CDR2 SYGVNS come from the germline V gene. V shed 5 bases and J 5 bases; nucleotides not matched to a gene: 9. CDR3 size: 14 residues.

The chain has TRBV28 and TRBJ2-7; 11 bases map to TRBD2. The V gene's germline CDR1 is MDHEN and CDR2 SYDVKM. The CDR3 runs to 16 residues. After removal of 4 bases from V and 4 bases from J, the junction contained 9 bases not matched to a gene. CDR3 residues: CASSSPGTSGTYEQYF. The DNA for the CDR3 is TGTGCCAGCAGTTCCCCCGGGACTAGCGGAACGTACGAGCAGTACTTC.

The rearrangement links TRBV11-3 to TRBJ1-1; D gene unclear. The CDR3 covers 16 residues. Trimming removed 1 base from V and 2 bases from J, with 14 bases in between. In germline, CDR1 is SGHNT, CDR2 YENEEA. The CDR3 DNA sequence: TGTGCCAGCAGCTTAGCCAAATTAGCGGCAAACACTGAAGCTTTCTTT. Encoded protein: CASSLAKLAANTEAFF.

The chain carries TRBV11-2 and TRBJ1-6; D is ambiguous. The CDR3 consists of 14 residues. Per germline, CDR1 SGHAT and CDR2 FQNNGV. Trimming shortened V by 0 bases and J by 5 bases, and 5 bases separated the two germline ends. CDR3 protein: CASSLDSNNSPLHF. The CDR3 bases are TGTGCCAGCAGCTTAGACAGTAATAATTCACCCCTCCACTTT.

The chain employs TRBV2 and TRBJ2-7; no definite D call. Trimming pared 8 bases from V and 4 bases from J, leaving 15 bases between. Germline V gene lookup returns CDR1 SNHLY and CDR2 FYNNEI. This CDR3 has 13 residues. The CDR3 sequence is CASCGVYSYEQYF. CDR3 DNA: TGTGCCAGCTGCGGTGTCTATTCTTACGAGCAGTACTTC. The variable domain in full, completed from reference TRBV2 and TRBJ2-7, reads EPEVTQTPSHQVTQMGQEVILRCVPISNHLYFYWYRQILGQKVEFLVSFYNNEISEKSEIFDDQFSVERPDGSNFTLKIRSTKLEDSAMYFCASCGVYSYEQYFGPGTRLTVT.

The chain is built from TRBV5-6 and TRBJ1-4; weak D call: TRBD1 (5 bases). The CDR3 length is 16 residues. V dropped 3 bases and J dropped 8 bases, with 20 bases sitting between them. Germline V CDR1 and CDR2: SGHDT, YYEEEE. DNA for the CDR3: TGTGCCAGCAGCTATTGGGGCCAATCAAGGTTCGAAAAACTGTTTTTT. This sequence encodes CASSYWGQSRFEKLFF.

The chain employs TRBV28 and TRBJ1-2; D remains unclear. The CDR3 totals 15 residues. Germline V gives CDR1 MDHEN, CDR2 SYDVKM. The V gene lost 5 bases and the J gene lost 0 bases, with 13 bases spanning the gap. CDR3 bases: TGTGCCAGCAGTCCTCCCGGGCCGTCTAACTATGGCTACACCTTC. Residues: CASSPPGPSNYGYTF.

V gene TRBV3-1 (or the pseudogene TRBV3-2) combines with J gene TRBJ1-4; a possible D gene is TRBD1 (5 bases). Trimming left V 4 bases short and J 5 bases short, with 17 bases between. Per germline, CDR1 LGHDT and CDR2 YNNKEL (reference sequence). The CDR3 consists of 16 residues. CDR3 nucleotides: TGTGCCAGCAGCCTAAACCGAGGGACGGTGAATGAAAAACTGTTTTTT. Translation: CASSLNRGTVNEKLFF.

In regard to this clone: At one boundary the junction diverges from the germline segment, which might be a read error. CDR3: CVSSQGGNTGELFF. As DNA, the CDR3 is TGTGTCAGCAGTCAGGGGGGGAACACCGGGGAGCTGTTTTTT. The chain couples TRBV5-4 to TRBJ2-2; D possibly corresponds to TRBD1 (7 bases). Germline assignment: CDR1 SGHNT and CDR2 YYREEE (reference sequence). CDR3 length: 14 residues. The full variable domain, completed using reference TRBV5-4 and TRBJ2-2, is ETGVTQSPTHLIKTRGQQVTLRCSSQSGHNTVSWYQQALGQGPQFIFQYYREEENGRGNFPPRFSGLQFPNYSSELNVNALELDDSALYLCVSSQGGNTGELFFGEGSRLTVL.

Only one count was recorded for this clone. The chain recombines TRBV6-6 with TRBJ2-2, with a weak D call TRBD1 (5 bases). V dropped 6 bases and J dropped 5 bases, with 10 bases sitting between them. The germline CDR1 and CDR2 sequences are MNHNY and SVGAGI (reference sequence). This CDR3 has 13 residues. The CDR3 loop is CASSPGHTGELFF. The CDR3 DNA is TGTGCCAGCAGCCCCGGACATACCGGGGAGCTGTTTTTT.

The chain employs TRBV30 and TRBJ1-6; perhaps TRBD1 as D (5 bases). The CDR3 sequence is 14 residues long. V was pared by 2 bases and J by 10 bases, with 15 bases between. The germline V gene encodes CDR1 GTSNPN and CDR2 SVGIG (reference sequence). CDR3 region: CAWSRGDRDSPLHF. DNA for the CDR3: TGTGCCTGGAGTCGGGGGGATAGAGACTCACCCCTCCACTTT.

The CDR3 DNA follows: TGCGCCAGCAGCTTGGGGTCGGGGTCCGAACTCCACTTT. The encoded protein is CASSLGSGSELHF. The V and J genes are TRBV5-1 and TRBJ1-6; no firm D call. The V gene lost 0 bases and the J gene lost 16 bases, with 14 bases spanning the gap. Germline CDR1 is SGHRS and CDR2 is YFSETQ. The CDR3 is 13 amino acids. Drawing the rest from reference TRBV5-1 and TRBJ1-6, the complete variable domain is KAGVTQTPRYLIKTRGQQVTLSCSPISGHRSVSWYQQTPGQGLQFLFEYFSETQRNKGNFPGRFSGRQFSNSRSEMNVSTLELGDSALYLCASSLGSGSELHFGNGTRLTVT.

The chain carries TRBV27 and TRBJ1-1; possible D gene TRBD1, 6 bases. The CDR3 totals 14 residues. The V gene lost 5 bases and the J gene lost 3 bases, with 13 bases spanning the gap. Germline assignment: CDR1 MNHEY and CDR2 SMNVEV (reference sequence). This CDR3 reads CASSGNRVDTEAFF. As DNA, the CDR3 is TGTGCCAGCAGTGGGAACAGGGTAGACACTGAAGCTTTCTTT.

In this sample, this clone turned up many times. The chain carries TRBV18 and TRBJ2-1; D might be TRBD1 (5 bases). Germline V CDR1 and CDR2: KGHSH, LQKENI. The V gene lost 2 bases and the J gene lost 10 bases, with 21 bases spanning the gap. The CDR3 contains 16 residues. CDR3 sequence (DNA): TGTGCCAGCTCACCAGAGGAAGGGGCGCGTTTTAAGGAGCAGTTCTTC. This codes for CASSPEEGARFKEQFF.

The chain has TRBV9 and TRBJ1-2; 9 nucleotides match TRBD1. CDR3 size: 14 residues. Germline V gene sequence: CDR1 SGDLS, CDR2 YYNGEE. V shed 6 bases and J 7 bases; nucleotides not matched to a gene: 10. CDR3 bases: TGTGCCAGCACCATGGGACAGGGCTCTGGTGGCTACACCTTC. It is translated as CASTMGQGSGGYTF.